The 31 T cell receptor beta chains presented below share a single source sample, sequenced in a study of CD4 T cells in relation to SARS-CoV-2 and coronaviruses. Clones were read by immunoSEQ multiplex PCR, and TCRdb kept only the in-frame ones, dropping some. The repertoire holds about 20,000 clones, roughly four fifths seen once, with 20% to 25% in the top ten. The unexposed donors gave CD4+ T cells in about 2010-2019, prior to COVID-19. After nine to ten days of culture, CD4+ T cells were isolated. The antigens of these receptors remain unknown. Sequenced sample: CD4+ T cells from PBMCs, cultured in vitro. These TCRs come from a human donor in good health.

This chain connects TRBV5-1 to TRBJ1-3; no definite D call. Per germline, CDR1 SGHRS and CDR2 YFSETQ. The CDR3 runs to 15 residues. Between the trimmed V and J ends, which lost 0 bases and 0 bases, there was a span of 7 bases. The CDR3 here is CASSLADISGNTIYF. The CDR3 DNA reads TGCGCCAGCAGCTTGGCTGATATCTCTGGAAACACCATATATTTT.

This chain joins TRBV5-1 and TRBJ2-3, with D perhaps given as TRBD1 or TRBD2 (5 bases each). The CDR3 length is 15 residues. V was cut by 4 bases and J by 4 bases, with 16 bases left in between. The germline V gene has CDR1 SGHRS and CDR2 YFSETQ. The CDR3 is CASSPGTYLADTQYF. The CDR3 region has the DNA TGCGCCAGCAGCCCGGGGACCTATTTGGCAGATACGCAGTATTTT.

The rearrangement links TRBV2 to TRBJ2-5; the D is unclear. The CDR3 runs 14 residues. Trimming stripped 1 base from V and 5 bases from J, with 11 bases between. Germline CDR1 reads SNHLY; CDR2 reads FYNNEI. CDR3 DNA sequence: TGTGCCAGCAGTGAAGAACGGCTGGTGGAGACCCAGTACTTC. Protein: CASSEERLVETQYF.

This clone was seen more than once but under ten times. The rearrangement uses TRBV9 and TRBJ2-3; D is ambiguous. The CDR3 totals 14 residues. Trimming left V 0 bases short and J 2 bases short, with 7 bases between. Germline V gene sequence: CDR1 SGDLS, CDR2 YYNGEE. The CDR3, as DNA: TGTGCCAGCAGCGTAGCCAGCTTCACAGATACGCAGTATTTT. The encoded protein is CASSVASFTDTQYF. The full variable domain, in which reference TRBV9 and TRBJ2-3 provide the parts outside the CDR3, is DSGVTQTPKHLITATGQRVTLRCSPRSGDLSVYWYQQSLDQGLQFLIQYYNGEERAKGNILERFSAQQFPDLHSELNLSSLELGDSALYFCASSVASFTDTQYFGPGTRLTVL.

The chain uses TRBV25-1 and TRBJ1-4; 7 bases line up with TRBD1. The V segment lost 3 bases and the J segment 7 bases; nucleotides outside the gene matches: 8. The CDR3 covers 15 residues. Germline V gives CDR1 MGHDK, CDR2 SYGVNS. CDR3 residues: CASSDAGQWFEKLFF. Written as DNA, the CDR3 is TGTGCCAGCAGTGATGCGGGACAGTGGTTTGAAAAACTGTTTTTT.

The chain employs TRBV19 and TRBJ1-1; TRBD1 might be the D (5 bases). Germline assignment: CDR1 LNHDA and CDR2 SQIVND (reference sequence). The CDR3 is 14 residues long. The V gene lost 5 bases and the J gene lost 2 bases, with 12 bases spanning the gap. The CDR3 DNA reads TGTGCCAGTAGTGGGGGTTACCCCAACACTGAAGCTTTCTTT. Amino acids: CASSGGYPNTEAFF.

In this sample, this clone turned up a few times. The chain couples TRBV5-1 to TRBJ1-4; D not resolved. CDR3 size: 17 residues. Trimming stripped 3 bases from V and 5 bases from J, with 20 bases between. Germline CDR1 is SGHRS and CDR2 is YFSETQ. In DNA, the CDR3 is TGCGCCAGCAGCTCATCGACGGATACTAAAAGGAATGAAAAACTGTTTTTT. Translated, it gives CASSSSTDTKRNEKLFF.

The J gene is TRBJ1-5, the V gene TRBV2; no clear D. Germline values: CDR1 SNHLY, CDR2 FYNNEI. The CDR3 consists of 12 residues. Trimming took off 6 bases at V and 1 base at J, with 4 bases between the two ends. CDR3 loop: CASRESNQPQHF. CDR3 in DNA: TGTGCCAGCAGAGAAAGCAATCAGCCCCAGCATTTT.

This rearrangement joins TRBV24-1 to TRBJ2-7, with 10 bases identical to TRBD1. The germline CDR1 and CDR2 sequences are KGHDR and SFDVKD. V gave up 7 bases and J gave up 2 bases; unmatched junction bases: 13. The CDR3 contains 17 residues. The CDR3 DNA sequence: TGTGCCACCAGGGGGGACAGGGGAGAACCAGGACCCTACGAGCAGTACTTC. This gives the protein CATRGDRGEPGPYEQYF.

The genes are TRBV7-8 and TRBJ1-1; D uncertain. V shed 4 bases and J shed 1 base, with 7 bases lying between them. Germline loops: CDR1 SGHVS, CDR2 FQNEAQ. The CDR3 extends over 13 amino acids. CDR3 residues: CASSSGRNTEAFF. CDR3 coding DNA: TGTGCCAGCAGCTCCGGGAGGAACACTGAAGCTTTCTTT.

This clone was counted between two and nine times. This chain links TRBV7-7 with TRBJ2-1; 10 bases agree with TRBD2. V trimming: 5 bases; J trimming: 9 bases; junction bases outside the gene matches: 10. CDR1 is SSHAT, CDR2 FNYEAQ, per germline (reference sequence). The CDR3 length is 15 residues. CDR3 region: CASSPTAGGLGEQFF. The CDR3 DNA reads TGTGCCAGCAGCCCTACAGCGGGGGGGCTCGGTGAGCAGTTCTTC.

In its sample, this clone was seen a few times. The chain has TRBV11-2 and TRBJ2-6; D not resolved. V gave up 5 bases and J gave up 0 bases, with 11 bases separating them. Germline CDR1 and CDR2: SGHAT and FQNNGV. The length of the CDR3 is 16 residues. CDR3 sequence: CASSPFLNSGANVLTF. The CDR3 bases are TGTGCCAGCAGCCCTTTTTTAAACTCTGGGGCCAACGTCCTGACTTTC.

The CDR3 sequence is CASSVGGGKDTQYF. CDR3 nucleotide sequence: TGTGCCAGCAGCGTAGGAGGGGGGAAGGATACGCAGTATTTT. The chain joins TRBV9 to TRBJ2-3; D may correspond to TRBD1 or TRBD2 (6 bases each). Germline V CDR1 and CDR2: SGDLS, YYNGEE. The V end lost 0 bases, the J end lost 6 bases, and 11 bases lay between the germline ends. CDR3 length: 14 residues.

This sequence joins TRBV19 and TRBJ2-5; D uncertain. The CDR3 is 13 residues long. Deletions cut 3 bases from V and 2 bases from J, with 7 bases between. Germline V lookup: CDR1 LNHDA, CDR2 SQIVND (reference sequence). CDR3 amino acids: CASSMGRQETQYF. The CDR3 DNA is TGTGCCAGTAGTATGGGCAGGCAAGAGACCCAGTACTTC.

The chain employs TRBV5-4 and TRBJ1-2; weak D call: TRBD1 (6 bases). Trimming removed 5 bases from V and 8 bases from J, with 16 bases in between. The CDR3 covers 13 residues. In germline, CDR1 is SGHNT, CDR2 YYREEE (reference sequence). CDR3 coding DNA: TGTGCCAGCAGATGGTTGGGGGCAGGGGGCTACACCTTC. It specifies CASRWLGAGGYTF.

The chain couples TRBV6-5 to TRBJ1-2, with TRBD1 identical over 10 bases. The trim removed 6 bases at V and 2 bases at J, leaving 6 bases unmatched. The CDR3 runs 15 residues. Germline values: CDR1 MNHEY, CDR2 SVGAGI. CDR3 in amino acids: CASRRQGAPNYGYTF. The CDR3 nucleotides are TGTGCCAGCAGAAGACAGGGGGCCCCCAACTATGGCTACACCTTC.

The gene calls are TRBV30 and TRBJ2-3; D may correspond to TRBD1 or TRBD2 (6 bases each). Trimming took 4 bases from V and 2 from J, leaving 16 bases between them. Germline loops: CDR1 GTSNPN, CDR2 SVGIG (reference sequence). The CDR3 sequence is 15 residues long. The CDR3 loop is CAWNPWGAYTDTQYF. The CDR3 DNA sequence: TGTGCCTGGAATCCATGGGGGGCCTACACAGATACGCAGTATTTT.

This clone counts as hyperexpanded. This sequence joins TRBV7-2 and TRBJ1-3; tentatively, D is TRBD1 (6 bases). The CDR3 covers 15 residues. V shed 5 bases and J shed 2 bases, with 13 bases lying between them. Per the germline V gene, CDR1 is SGHTA and CDR2 is FQGNSA. CDR3 sequence: CASSTRGGAGNTIYF. In DNA, the CDR3 is TGTGCCAGCAGCACGCGAGGGGGGGCTGGAAACACCATATATTTT.

The rearrangement links TRBV6-2 or TRBV6-3 to TRBJ1-2; D is undetermined. This CDR3 is built from 12 residues. Germline loops: CDR1 MNHEY, CDR2 SVGEGT. Between the trimmed V and J ends, which lost 6 bases and 4 bases, there was a span of 9 bases. The CDR3 reads CASSRTPYGYTF. The DNA for the CDR3 is TGTGCCAGCAGCCGGACGCCCTATGGCTACACCTTC.

The chain recombines TRBV3-1 (or the pseudogene TRBV3-2) with TRBJ1-1; a weak D match, TRBD1 (6 bases). The CDR3 length is 14 residues. Trimming took 0 bases from V and 10 from J, leaving 15 bases between them. Germline-derived CDR1 and CDR2 are LGHDT and YNNKEL (reference sequence). CDR3 protein: CASSQDVGGWRAFF. CDR3 sequence (DNA): TGTGCCAGCAGCCAAGATGTCGGGGGCTGGAGAGCTTTCTTT.

The chain recombines TRBV30 with TRBJ2-3; 7 bases align to TRBD1. Trimming removed 8 bases from V and 2 bases from J; junction bases left unmatched: 7. Germline CDR1 and CDR2: GTSNPN and SVGIG (reference sequence). This CDR3 is built from 13 residues. CDR3 DNA: TGTGCCGCCCAGGGGGTTTCCACAGATACGCAGTATTTT. It translates to CAAQGVSTDTQYF.

The chain couples TRBV7-2 to TRBJ2-5; TRBD2 matches 13 bases. V lost 3 bases to trimming and J lost 6 bases; unmatched junction nucleotides: 10. Germline V CDR1 and CDR2: SGHTA, FQGNSA. There are 17 residues in the CDR3. This CDR3 reads CASSLTSGRHSGQTQYF. As DNA, the CDR3 is TGTGCCAGCAGCTTGACTAGCGGGAGGCATAGCGGACAGACCCAGTACTTC.

In its sample, this clone was seen once. The chain has TRBV4-1 and TRBJ2-7, with D perhaps matching TRBD2 (6 bases). The CDR3 contains 14 residues. Germline V gives CDR1 MGHRA, CDR2 YSYEKL. V dropped 3 bases and J dropped 3 bases, with 12 bases sitting between them. CDR3 DNA: TGCGCCAGCAGCCATGCCGGGACTGGCTACGAGCAGTACTTC. Translating it yields CASSHAGTGYEQYF.

The chain employs TRBV5-8 and TRBJ1-5; no clear D. The CDR3 length is 12 residues. The V end lost 6 bases, the J end lost 7 bases, and 11 bases lay between the germline ends. Germline V gene sequence: CDR1 SGHTS, CDR2 YDEGEE. DNA for the CDR3: TGTGCCAGCATCCTAGACGGCCAGCCCCAGCATTTT. Protein: CASILDGQPQHF.

This sequence joins TRBV29-1 and TRBJ1-2; TRBD1 is a possible D gene (6 bases). Germline V CDR1 and CDR2: SQVTM, ANQGSEA. There are 13 residues in the CDR3. With 8 bases removed from V and 4 bases from J, the gap between germline ends came to 17 bases. The CDR3 reads CSFYEGQSYGYTF. DNA of the CDR3: TGCAGCTTCTACGAAGGACAGAGCTATGGCTACACCTTC. The variable domain in full, with the rest retrieved from reference TRBV29-1 and TRBJ1-2, is SAVISQKPSRDICQRGTSLTIQCQVDSQVTMMFWYRQQPGQSLTLIATANQGSEATYESGFVIDKFPISRPNLTFSTLTVSNMSPEDSSIYLCSFYEGQSYGYTFGSGTRLTVV.

The chain recombines TRBV6-5 with TRBJ1-1; a weak D match, TRBD1 (5 bases). Deletions cut 0 bases from V and 1 base from J, with 9 bases between. The CDR3 is made up of 15 amino acids. Looked up from germline, CDR1 is MNHEY and CDR2 is SVGAGI. The DNA for the CDR3 is TGTGCCAGCAGTTACTCCGGGACGCAGAACACTGAAGCTTTCTTT. It encodes CASSYSGTQNTEAFF.

The CDR3 loop reads CAKTGSSGNTIYF. The DNA for the CDR3 is TGTGCCAAGACAGGGAGCTCTGGAAACACCATATATTTT. The chain uses TRBV30 and TRBJ1-3; 7 bases line up with TRBD1. Germline CDR1 is GTSNPN and CDR2 is SVGIG (reference sequence). This CDR3 comprises 13 residues. V lost 8 bases and J lost 0; bases outside the gene matches: 4. Supplemented by reference TRBV30 and TRBJ1-3, the full variable domain reads SQTIHQWPATLVQPVGSPLSLECTVEGTSNPNLYWYRQAAGRGLQLLFYSVGIGQISSEVPQNLSASRPQDRQFILSSKKLLLSDSGFYLCAKTGSSGNTIYFGEGSWLTVV.

The chain couples TRBV7-2 to TRBJ1-5; 9 positions match TRBD1. In germline, CDR1 is SGHTA, CDR2 FQGNSA. J was trimmed by 6 bases and V by 5 bases; bases with no gene match: 8. The CDR3 spans 15 residues. CDR3 region: CASSGGQGKSQPQHF. The CDR3, as DNA: TGTGCCAGCAGCGGGGGACAGGGTAAGAGTCAGCCCCAGCATTTT. The whole variable domain, filled in from reference TRBV7-2 and TRBJ1-5, reads GAGVSQSPSNKVTEKGKDVELRCDPISGHTALYWYRQSLGQGLEFLIYFQGNSAPDKSGLPSDRFSAERTGGSVSTLTIQRTQQEDSAVYLCASSGGQGKSQPQHFGDGTRLSIL.

This clone was recorded a few times. This rearrangement joins TRBV2 to TRBJ1-5, with a tentative D call TRBD1 (6 bases). Germline V gene sequence: CDR1 SNHLY, CDR2 FYNNEI. Trimming removed 6 bases at V and 2 bases at J, with 17 bases between. The CDR3 totals 16 residues. CDR3 sequence: CASRDGQTSGNQPQHF. The CDR3 nucleotides are TGTGCCAGCAGGGACGGACAGACGAGCGGCAATCAGCCCCAGCATTTT.

The V and J genes are TRBV6-5 and TRBJ2-5; D might be TRBD2 (6 bases). Trimming shortened V by 6 bases and J by 2 bases, and 10 bases separated the two germline ends. CDR1 and CDR2 from the germline V gene are MNHEY and SVGAGI. The CDR3 consists of 13 residues. CDR3 sequence reads: CASSPGLQETQYF. In nucleotides, the CDR3 is TGTGCCAGCAGCCCGGGACTTCAAGAGACCCAGTACTTC.

The chain couples TRBV5-8 to TRBJ2-6; the D gene could be TRBD1 or TRBD2 (5 bases each). V lost 2 bases to trimming and J lost 2 bases, with 8 bases between them. This CDR3 is built from 15 residues. Germline V gives CDR1 SGHTS, CDR2 YDEGEE. The CDR3 is CASSFGGAGANVLTF. The DNA of the CDR3 is TGTGCCAGCAGCTTTGGGGGTGCTGGGGCCAACGTCCTGACTTTC.